Shown below are 31 T cell receptor beta chains from a single sample sequenced in a study of cytomegalovirus exposure and HLA in healthy donors. In the PCR, 60 Vbeta and 13 Jbeta primers were used. Profiling relied on immunoSEQ multiplex PCR, and the TCRdb table lists in-frame clones only, not all of them. The profile covers approximately 200,000 clones, with about four fifths appearing a single time and approximately 0.26% taken by the ten largest. Sequencing was done on a sample of PBMCs. The receptors were sampled from a boy under 18 in good health and CMV-seronegative.

The chain carries TRBV11-2 and TRBJ1-1; possible D gene TRBD1, 5 bases. Germline loops: CDR1 SGHAT, CDR2 FQNNGV. The V and J ends lost 5 bases and 4 bases respectively, with 11 bases between them. This CDR3 is 13 amino acids long. The DNA for the CDR3 is TGTGCCAGCAGCCTTAGGGGTCTCACTGAAGCTTTCTTT. Its translation: CASSLRGLTEAFF.

The chain employs TRBV7-2 and TRBJ2-5, with 9 bases lining up with TRBD1. This CDR3 is 16 amino acids long. Losses at the gene ends were 1 base for V and 5 bases for J; bases not matched to a gene: 8. CDR1 is SGHTA and CDR2 is FQGNSA in the germline V gene. In DNA form, the CDR3 reads TGTGCCAGCAGCTTAGGACAGGGGGGGAGGTCGGAGACCCAGTACTTC. Translation gives CASSLGQGGRSETQYF.

The sample holds a few counts of this clone. The chain joins TRBV2 to TRBJ2-2; no reliable D call. This CDR3 is 12 amino acids long. V was trimmed by 7 bases and J by 2 bases, leaving 5 bases between them. CDR1 SNHLY and CDR2 FYNNEI come from the germline V gene. In nucleotides, the CDR3 is TGTGCCAGCATTCAAAACACCGGGGAGCTGTTTTTT. Translation: CASIQNTGELFF.

V and J are TRBV27 and TRBJ2-1; weak D call: TRBD1 (6 bases). The V and J ends lost 3 bases and 9 bases respectively, with 9 bases between them. In germline, CDR1 is MNHEY, CDR2 SMNVEV (reference sequence). The CDR3 length is 12 residues. The CDR3 sequence is CASSFRGSEQFF. The CDR3 nucleotides are TGTGCCAGCAGTTTCAGGGGTTCTGAGCAGTTCTTC.

The chain couples TRBV7-2 to TRBJ1-3, with 7 positions matching TRBD1. Germline loops: CDR1 SGHTA, CDR2 FQGNSA. V shed 4 bases, J shed 8 bases, and the junction held 14 bases outside the gene matches. CDR3 length equals 16 residues. CDR3 residues: CASSSRGARTGDTIYF. The CDR3 region has the DNA TGTGCCAGCAGCTCTAGAGGGGCTCGAACAGGGGACACCATATATTTT.

The chain links TRBV7-8 to TRBJ2-3; the D is unclear. The CDR3 is 14 residues long. Trimming took 4 bases from V and 9 from J, leaving 17 bases between them. CDR1 is SGHVS, CDR2 FQNEAQ, per germline. CDR3 in DNA: TGTGCCAGCAGCTCACCCTACCCTGAGTGGACGCAGTATTTT. This codes for CASSSPYPEWTQYF.

The chain has TRBV29-1 and TRBJ1-3, with D possibly being TRBD1 (6 bases). Trimming removed 7 bases at V and 4 bases at J, with 11 bases between. The CDR3 sequence is 12 residues long. Per germline, CDR1 SQVTM and CDR2 ANQGSEA. The DNA for the CDR3 is TGCAGCGCCGGACAGCCAGGAAACACCATATATTTT. This codes for CSAGQPGNTIYF.

This clone showed up just a few times. The chain joins TRBV7-8 to TRBJ1-5; D ambiguous. Germline assignment: CDR1 SGHVS and CDR2 FQNEAQ. Between the trimmed V and J ends, which lost 1 base and 0 bases, there was a span of 10 bases. This CDR3 is 16 amino acids long. This chain's CDR3 is CASSLGAGDSNQPQHF. For the CDR3, the DNA is TGTGCCAGCAGCTTAGGGGCAGGCGATAGCAATCAGCCCCAGCATTTT.

The chain links TRBV30 to TRBJ1-1; D is perhaps TRBD1 (6 bases). Germline V gene data show CDR1 as GTSNPN and CDR2 as SVGIG (reference sequence). The CDR3 has 14 residues. V was cut by 1 base and J by 0 bases, with 9 bases left in between. CDR3 sequence: CAWSETGMNTEAFF. CDR3 nucleotide sequence: TGTGCCTGGAGTGAAACAGGGATGAACACTGAAGCTTTCTTT.

This rearrangement joins TRBV19 to TRBJ2-5; 10 bases fit TRBD1. This CDR3 is built from 14 residues. Germline CDR1 and CDR2: LNHDA and SQIVND (reference sequence). The J segment lost 5 bases and the V segment lost 9 bases, leaving 9 bases of the junction unmatched. This CDR3 reads CASTAGQGWETQYF. In nucleotides, the CDR3 is TGTGCCAGCACCGCGGGACAGGGGTGGGAGACCCAGTACTTC. Supplemented by reference TRBV19 and TRBJ2-5, the full variable domain reads DGGITQSPKYLFRKEGQNVTLSCEQNLNHDAMYWYRQDPGQGLRLIYYSQIVNDFQKGDIAEGYSVSREKKESFPLTVTSAQKNPTAFYLCASTAGQGWETQYFGPGTRLLVL.

This clone has a single count. The V and J genes are TRBV28 and TRBJ1-5, with D perhaps TRBD1 (6 bases). V lost 7 bases and J lost 3, with 13 bases in between. The germline CDR1 and CDR2 sequences are MDHEN and SYDVKM. The CDR3 has 14 residues. The CDR3 sequence is CASTGVGVNQPQHF. The CDR3 DNA sequence: TGTGCCAGCACAGGGGTAGGGGTCAATCAGCCCCAGCATTTT.

This CDR3 is CAIMSGNYEQYF. The CDR3 DNA reads as TGTGCCATCATGAGCGGAAACTACGAGCAGTACTTC. The gene calls are TRBV10-3 and TRBJ2-7, with a tentative D call TRBD2 (5 bases). Germline CDR1 reads ENHRY; CDR2 reads SYGVKD. This CDR3 is 12 amino acids long. V lost 7 bases and J 3 bases, leaving 10 bases between the germline ends.

The chain uses TRBV27 and TRBJ2-3; 7 bases agree with TRBD1. The CDR3 totals 14 residues. CDR1 is MNHEY and CDR2 is SMNVEV in the germline V gene (reference sequence). The J segment lost 4 bases and the V segment lost 4 bases, leaving 5 bases of the junction unmatched. The CDR3 DNA sequence: TGTGCCAGCAGTTCATACAGGGGTTCAGATACGCAGTATTTT. Its protein product is CASSSYRGSDTQYF.

The chain employs TRBV7-2 and TRBJ1-2, with 7 nucleotides matching TRBD1. The length of the CDR3 is 13 residues. With 5 bases clipped from V and 6 bases from J, the junction kept 6 bases outside the gene matches. Germline V gene sequence: CDR1 SGHTA, CDR2 FQGNSA. DNA for the CDR3: TGTGCCAGCAGCATAGACAGGGTTAATGGCTACACCTTC. Translation: CASSIDRVNGYTF.

V is TRBV18 and J is TRBJ2-3, with 8 bases aligning to TRBD2. The CDR3 sequence is 15 residues long. Germline V lookup: CDR1 KGHSH, CDR2 LQKENI. V lost 3 bases and J lost 5; bases outside the gene matches: 7. CDR3 coding DNA: TGTGCCAGCTCACCGCTAGCGGGTATAGGAGATACGCAGTATTTT. Protein product: CASSPLAGIGDTQYF.

This chain links TRBV6-1 with TRBJ1-1; 7 bases map to TRBD1. The CDR3 has 14 residues. V lost 5 bases and J lost 8; bases outside the gene matches: 11. CDR1 and CDR2 from the germline V gene are MNHNS and SASEGT. This CDR3 is CASSYIGTVREAFF. The CDR3 DNA sequence: TGTGCCAGCAGTTATATAGGGACAGTAAGGGAAGCTTTCTTT.

The chain links TRBV6-5 to TRBJ1-1; 9 nucleotides agree with TRBD1. Germline values: CDR1 MNHEY, CDR2 SVGAGI. The CDR3 extends over 14 amino acids. V shed 5 bases, J shed 5 bases, and the junction held 6 bases outside the gene matches. CDR3 in amino acids: CASSLGQGSTEAFF. As DNA, the CDR3 is TGTGCCAGCAGTCTGGGACAGGGAAGTACTGAAGCTTTCTTT.

The chain joins TRBV5-4 to TRBJ2-3; 8 bases are shared with TRBD2. CDR3 length equals 16 residues. Losses at the gene ends were 6 bases for V and 2 bases for J; bases not matched to a gene: 11. The germline CDR1 and CDR2 sequences are SGHNT and YYREEE (reference sequence). CDR3 bases: TGTGCCAGCACCCTTAGGACTAGCCTGACCACAGATACGCAGTATTTT. It yields the protein CASTLRTSLTTDTQYF. Full variable domain (outside the CDR3, taken from reference TRBV5-4 and TRBJ2-3): ETGVTQSPTHLIKTRGQQVTLRCSSQSGHNTVSWYQQALGQGPQFIFQYYREEENGRGNFPPRFSGLQFPNYSSELNVNALELDDSALYLCASTLRTSLTTDTQYFGPGTRLTVL.

CDR3 in amino acids: CASSGKTSGNTGELFF. As DNA, the CDR3 is TGCGCCAGCAGCGGGAAGACTAGCGGCAACACCGGGGAGCTGTTTTTT. The chain is built from TRBV5-1 and TRBJ2-2; 9 positions match TRBD2. After removal of 4 bases from V and 2 bases from J, the junction contained 6 bases not matched to a gene. The CDR3 contains 16 residues. Germline V gene sequence: CDR1 SGHRS, CDR2 YFSETQ.

V and J are TRBV2 and TRBJ1-3, with 9 nucleotides matching TRBD1. V trimming: 2 bases; J trimming: 2 bases; junction bases outside the gene matches: 13. This CDR3 has 19 amino acids. Looked up from germline, CDR1 is SNHLY and CDR2 is FYNNEI. The CDR3 DNA sequence: TGTGCCAGCAGTGAAAGGGGGACAGGGACCCCGGCAACTGGAAACACCATATATTTT. Protein sequence: CASSERGTGTPATGNTIYF.

This sequence joins TRBV18 and TRBJ1-1; D is unresolved. The length of the CDR3 is 15 residues. Trimming pared 3 bases from V and 5 bases from J, leaving 16 bases between. Germline V gene data show CDR1 as KGHSH and CDR2 as LQKENI. CDR3 amino acids: CASSPSQTIGTEAFF. The CDR3 DNA follows: TGTGCCAGCTCACCCTCTCAGACTATTGGTACTGAAGCTTTCTTT.

The chain couples TRBV5-5 to TRBJ2-1, with 7 nucleotides matching TRBD2. CDR3 length: 16 amino acids. Germline CDR1 SGHKS, CDR2 YYEKEE (reference sequence). The junction had 8 bases not matched to a gene; V was cut back by 3 bases and J by 2 bases. CDR3 loop: CASSYPGLSTYNEQFF. The CDR3 bases are TGTGCCAGCAGCTACCCGGGACTATCAACCTACAATGAGCAGTTCTTC.

The chain uses TRBV9 and TRBJ2-3, with D uncertain. The CDR3 runs to 16 residues. Germline CDR1 reads SGDLS; CDR2 reads YYNGEE. The V end lost 0 bases, the J end lost 4 bases, and 15 bases lay between the germline ends. CDR3 nucleotide sequence: TGTGCCAGCAGCGTAGTAGCCTCAATCGCCCCAGATACGCAGTATTTT. Translation: CASSVVASIAPDTQYF.

This clone was counted a few times. The chain employs TRBV9 and TRBJ2-2, with D hard to call. CDR1 and CDR2 (germline): SGDLS, YYNGEE. There are 12 residues in the CDR3. The V end lost 6 bases, the J end lost 5 bases, and 8 bases lay between the germline ends. The CDR3 reads CASTRGTGELFF. Here the CDR3 DNA reads TGTGCCAGCACCAGAGGAACCGGGGAGCTGTTTTTT.

This chain links TRBV5-1 with TRBJ1-1; 9 bases fit TRBD1. Looked up from germline, CDR1 is SGHRS and CDR2 is YFSETQ. With V trimmed by 5 bases and J by 8 bases, 19 bases remained unmatched. The CDR3 contains 17 residues. For the CDR3, the DNA is TGCGCCAGCAGGTTGATAGGACAGGGGTTTTCCTCCTGGGAAGCTTTCTTT. The encoded protein is CASRLIGQGFSSWEAFF.

The chain has TRBV18 and TRBJ2-5; no definite D call. The V end lost 2 bases, the J end lost 5 bases, and 9 bases lay between the germline ends. CDR1 and CDR2 (germline): KGHSH, LQKENI. The CDR3 spans 13 residues. The CDR3 DNA follows: TGTGCCAGCTCACCAAACATATATGAGACCCAGTACTTC. As protein: CASSPNIYETQYF.

This clone was counted once. The V and J genes are TRBV5-6 and TRBJ1-6, with TRBD1 as a possible D gene (5 bases). The CDR3 loop spans 16 amino acids. The V end was cut by 0 bases, the J end by 4 bases, with 11 bases between. The germline gives CDR1 SGHDT, CDR2 YYEEEE. CDR3 in amino acids: CASSLGNGGYNSPLHF. The CDR3 nucleotides are TGTGCCAGCAGCTTGGGTAACGGGGGTTATAATTCACCCCTCCACTTT.

CDR3 bases: TGTGCCAGCAGCGTTCGAGATCAGGGATCTGAAAAACTGTTTTTT. Residues: CASSVRDQGSEKLFF. The chain carries TRBV9 and TRBJ1-4, with D tentatively TRBD1 (5 bases). This CDR3 has 15 residues. V was shortened by 2 bases and J by 7 bases, with 15 bases between the two germline ends. The germline CDR1 and CDR2 sequences are SGDLS and YYNGEE.

The chain recombines TRBV7-2 with TRBJ1-2; a possible D gene is TRBD1 (5 bases). This CDR3 contains 14 residues. The V gene's germline CDR1 is SGHTA and CDR2 FQGNSA. Between the trimmed V and J ends, which lost 1 base and 3 bases, there was a span of 9 bases. The CDR3 here is CASSLVGGDYGYTF. The CDR3, as DNA: TGTGCCAGCAGCTTAGTGGGGGGAGACTATGGCTACACCTTC.

This clone has a single count. The chain uses TRBV15 and TRBJ1-1, with D possibly matching TRBD1 (5 bases). Germline CDR1 and CDR2: LNHNV and YYDKDF (reference sequence). The V gene lost 0 bases and the J gene lost 0 bases, with 11 bases spanning the gap. The CDR3 runs to 16 residues. CDR3: CATSRDRAGLNTEAFF. CDR3 nucleotides: TGTGCCACCAGCAGAGACCGGGCAGGGTTGAACACTGAAGCTTTCTTT.

This sequence joins TRBV11-2 and TRBJ2-7; maybe TRBD2 (5 bases). With 1 base removed from V and 6 bases from J, the gap between germline ends came to 7 bases. The CDR3 contains 12 residues. Germline V CDR1 and CDR2: SGHAT, FQNNGV. CDR3 nucleotides: TGTGCCAGCAGCTTAGTGGGAGTCGAGCAGTACTTC. This encodes CASSLVGVEQYF. The full variable domain, completed using reference TRBV11-2 and TRBJ2-7, is EAGVAQSPRYKIIEKRQSVAFWCNPISGHATLYWYQQILGQGPKLLIQFQNNGVVDDSQLPKDRFSAERLKGVDSTLKIQPAKLEDSAVYLCASSLVGVEQYFGPGTRLTVT.